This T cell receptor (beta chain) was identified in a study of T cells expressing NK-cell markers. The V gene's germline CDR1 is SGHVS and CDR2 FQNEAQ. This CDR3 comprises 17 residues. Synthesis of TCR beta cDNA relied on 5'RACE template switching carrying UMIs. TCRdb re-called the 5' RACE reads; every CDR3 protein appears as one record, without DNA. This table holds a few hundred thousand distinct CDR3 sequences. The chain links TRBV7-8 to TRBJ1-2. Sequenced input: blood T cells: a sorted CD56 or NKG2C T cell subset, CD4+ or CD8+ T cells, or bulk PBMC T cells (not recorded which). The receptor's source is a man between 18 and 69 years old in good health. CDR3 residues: CASSPRRGKALDYGYTF. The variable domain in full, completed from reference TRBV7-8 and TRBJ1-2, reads GAGVSQSPRYKVAKRGQDVALRCDPISGHVSLFWYQQALGQGPEFLTYFQNEAQLDKSGLPSDRFFAERPEGSVSTLKIQRTQQEDSAVYLCASSPRRGKALDYGYTFGSGTRLTVV.